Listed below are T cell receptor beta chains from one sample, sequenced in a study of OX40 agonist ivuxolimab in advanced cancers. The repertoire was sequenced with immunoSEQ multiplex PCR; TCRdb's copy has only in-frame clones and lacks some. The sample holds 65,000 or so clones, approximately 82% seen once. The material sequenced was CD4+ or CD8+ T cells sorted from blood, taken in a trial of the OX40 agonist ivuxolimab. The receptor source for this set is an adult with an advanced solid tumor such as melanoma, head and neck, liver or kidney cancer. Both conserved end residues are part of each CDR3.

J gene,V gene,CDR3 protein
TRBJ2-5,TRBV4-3,CASSQDGTSRRAQYF
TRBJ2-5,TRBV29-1,CSVPLGGTVQETQYF
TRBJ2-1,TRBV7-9,CASREKGLSNEQFF
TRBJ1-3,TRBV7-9,CASSSGFGGNTIYF
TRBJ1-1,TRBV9,CASSFLQGGTEAFF
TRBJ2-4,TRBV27,CASSLRSGGLTKNIQYF
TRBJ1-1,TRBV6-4,CASRKEGGMNTEAFF
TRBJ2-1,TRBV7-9,CASSWSNEQFF
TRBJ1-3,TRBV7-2,CASSLFSPGNTIYF
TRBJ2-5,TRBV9,CASSVGGSGGLQETQYF
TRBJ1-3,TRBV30,CACRESGNTIYF
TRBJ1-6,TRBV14,CASSQTDTSIRNSPLHF
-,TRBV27,CASSFSTGVYEQYF
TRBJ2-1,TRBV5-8,CASSWGQGVYEQFF
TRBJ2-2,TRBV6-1,CASSETSGGARGGELFF
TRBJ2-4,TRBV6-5,CASSPHRGQNYF
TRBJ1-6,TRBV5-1,CASSLDQRSPLHF
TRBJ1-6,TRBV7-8,CASSLRTGPDSPLHF
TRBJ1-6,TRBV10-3,CATAGTGDNSPLHF
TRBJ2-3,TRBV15,CATSRAPPGQGADTQYF
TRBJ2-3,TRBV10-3,CAMSGAGDNTQYF
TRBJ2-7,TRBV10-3,CAISAQGTTLREQYF
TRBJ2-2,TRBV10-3,CAIRVTGVRTGELFF
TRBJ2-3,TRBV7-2,CASSLGGTGPFADTQYF
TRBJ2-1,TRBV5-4,CASSLIASYNEQFF
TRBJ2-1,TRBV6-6,CASSYSGGKLVF
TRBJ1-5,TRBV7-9,CASSPGFGRGLFQPQHF